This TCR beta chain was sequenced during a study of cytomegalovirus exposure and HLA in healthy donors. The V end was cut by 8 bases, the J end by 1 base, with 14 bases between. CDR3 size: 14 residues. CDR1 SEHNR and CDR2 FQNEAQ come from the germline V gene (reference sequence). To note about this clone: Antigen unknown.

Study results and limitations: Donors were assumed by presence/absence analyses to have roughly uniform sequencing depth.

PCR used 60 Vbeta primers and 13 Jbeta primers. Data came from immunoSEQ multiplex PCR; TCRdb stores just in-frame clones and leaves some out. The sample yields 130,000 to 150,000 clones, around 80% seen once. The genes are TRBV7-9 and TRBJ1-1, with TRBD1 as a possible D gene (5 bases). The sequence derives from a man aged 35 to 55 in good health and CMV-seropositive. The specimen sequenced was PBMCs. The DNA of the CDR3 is TGTGCCAGCCTACGGGAGGGGTGGAACACTGAAGCTTTCTTT. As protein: CASLREGWNTEAFF.